The clone carrying this T cell receptor (beta chain) came up a few times. Antigen specificity is unknown. V lost 0 bases to trimming and J lost 5 bases, with 14 bases between them. Germline assignment: CDR1 SGDLS and CDR2 YYNGEE. This CDR3 spans 15 amino acids. The sample originates from a study of T-cell reconstitution after alpha-beta-depleted transplantation in children. This sample's TCRbeta library carried unique molecular identifier barcodes. Using its own MiXCR run on the PCR reads, TCRdb lists one record per CDR3 protein. The data hold 600,000 to 700,000 distinct CDR3 sequences, with roughly 13% observed a single time. Overall study results and limits: At the one-year point after transplant, T-cell counts and TCRbeta diversity were found to come mostly from T cells that had been newly produced.

This clonotype was obtained from a girl aged 2 to 10 with congenital amegakaryocytic thrombocytopenia, due to receive a stem cell transplant. This chain connects TRBV9 to TRBJ2-5, with D hard to call. Here the sequenced sample was PBMCs, taken before TCRalphabeta/CD19-depleted stem cell transplant. Written as DNA, the CDR3 is TGTGCCAGCAGCGTAGACGCGGAACCTCCGGAGACCCAGTACTTC. Amino acid sequence: CASSVDAEPPETQYF.